The following is a T cell receptor (beta chain) sequence with its context. Each donor's status was that of a healthy bone marrow donor. The study ran its PCR with 60 Vbeta and 13 Jbeta primers. In the source study's methods: Unique TCR beta chains totaled 65 million to 95 million in a later count, with approximately 11 million of them shared. Using immunoSEQ multiplex PCR, the repertoire was profiled, and TCRdb retains in-frame clones only, with some absent. Clone size and V and J calls were adopted from that table, with D and trimming inferred from the DNA. Found here are 100,000 to 150,000 clones, roughly two thirds of them singletons; the top ten hold roughly 1.6%. The data belong to a study of cytomegalovirus exposure and HLA in healthy donors. Background on the study: Membership in the Caucasian-associated ancestry cluster was found for 81% of fewer than 450 genotyped donors.

Per germline, CDR1 ENHRY and CDR2 SYGVKD. CDR3 size: 14 residues. The V end lost 10 bases, the J end lost 4 bases, and 19 bases lay between the germline ends. Sequencing was done on a sample of PBMCs. This receptor was obtained from a man aged 30-40 years in good health and CMV-seropositive. The V call is TRBV10-3, the J call TRBJ1-2; TRBD1 is a possible D gene (6 bases). The CDR3 DNA is TGTGCCACCAGGACAAACCCGGACAGCTATGGCTACACCTTC. Its translation: CATRTNPDSYGYTF.